Reported below is one T cell receptor beta chain. The data stem from a study of blood T cell repertoires in COVID-19. Study context: Sources were T cells, B-cell-depleted T cells, or PBMCs; the material itself was cDNA or gDNA.

Authors' data handling: For nucleated cells, counts were estimated from reference gene primer amplification. Generated by immunoSEQ multiplex PCR, the TCRdb table keeps only in-frame clones and is missing some. The DNA gave D and trimming, while V, J and clone size come from that table. The repertoire holds about 250,000 clones, less than 90% seen once, with about 3% in the top ten. Study members were between about 18 and 100 years old and lived in fewer than 30 US regions. CDR3 length: 16 residues. Trimming took 1 base from V and 3 from J, leaving 10 bases between them. Germline CDR1 reads SGHTA; CDR2 reads FQGTGA.

V and J are TRBV7-3 and TRBJ1-6; D call uncertain. Sequencing was carried out using PBMCs or T cells enriched from blood (not recorded which). The TCR sequence derives from a woman in her forties or fifties who had recovered from COVID-19. CDR3 DNA sequence: TGTGCCAGCAGCTTAATGGGCCAGAACTATAATTCACCCCTCCACTTT. Translation: CASSLMGQNYNSPLHF. Drawing the rest from reference TRBV7-3 and TRBJ1-6, the complete variable domain is GAGVSQTPSNKVTEKGKYVELRCDPISGHTALYWYRQSLGQGPEFLIYFQGTGAADDSGLPNDRFFAVRPEGSVSTLKIQRTERGDSAVYLCASSLMGQNYNSPLHFGNGTRLTVT.